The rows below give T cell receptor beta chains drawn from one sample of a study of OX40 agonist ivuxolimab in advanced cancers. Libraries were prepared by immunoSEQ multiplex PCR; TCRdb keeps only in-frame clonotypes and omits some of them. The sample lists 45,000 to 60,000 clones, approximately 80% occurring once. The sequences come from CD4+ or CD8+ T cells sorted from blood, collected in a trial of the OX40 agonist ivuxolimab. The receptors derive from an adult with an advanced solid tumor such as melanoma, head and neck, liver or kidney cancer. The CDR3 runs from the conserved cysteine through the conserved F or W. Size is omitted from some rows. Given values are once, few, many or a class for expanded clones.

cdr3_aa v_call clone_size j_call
CSVEQGMNTEAFF TRBV29-1 NA TRBJ1-1
CASSLGGTGGNEQFF TRBV5-1 NA TRBJ2-1
CASSPLWTGASGGYTF TRBV18 NA TRBJ1-2
CASRPWGGRYEQYF TRBV5-4 once TRBJ2-7
CASSLVPGPGGYTF TRBV5-1 NA TRBJ1-2
CASSYRAAYNEQFF TRBV6-5 NA TRBJ2-1
CSVRPGQGTDTQYF TRBV29-1 NA TRBJ2-3
CASSFPDGYEQYF TRBV28 NA TRBJ2-7
CSVALGLGDTQYF TRBV29-1 few TRBJ2-3
CASSEIGRRGGGYTF TRBV25-1 NA TRBJ1-2
CASSTGPERPQHF TRBV6-4 NA TRBJ1-5
CASSSFGQGAGGYTF TRBV5-1 NA TRBJ1-2
CASSWASTSGRDIQYF TRBV6-6 few TRBJ2-4
CASSLGGGTTYNEQFF TRBV5-4 once TRBJ2-1
CASSFLQGSGNTIYF TRBV28 once TRBJ1-3
CASTRDGLNTEAFF TRBV5-1 NA TRBJ1-1
CASGGGSYTQYF TRBV27 once TRBJ2-3
CANWGQAFF TRBV6-1 NA TRBJ1-1
CASNPGGGYEQYF TRBV19 NA TRBJ2-7
CASSPGLAANNEQFF TRBV6-6 NA TRBJ2-1
CASSYSGRNKETQYF TRBV6-5 NA TRBJ2-5
CSAPPAYGYTF TRBV20-1 NA TRBJ1-2
CASSRQVATNEKLFF TRBV19 NA TRBJ1-4
CASSPRRWPRNEQFF TRBV27 NA TRBJ2-1
CASSLDQGGWYEQFF TRBV11-2 NA TRBJ2-1
CASSSPRVGTVNSPLHF TRBV5-6 few TRBJ1-6
CASSQTSGREFF TRBV4-1 once TRBJ2-1
CATKLQGGTDTQYF TRBV6-4 NA TRBJ2-3
CAWSLGQQRPQHF TRBV30 few TRBJ1-5
CASSAGGGVGFYEQYF TRBV7-6 NA TRBJ2-7
CASSPAGRVDETEAFF TRBV18 once TRBJ1-1
CASSRRKERSSGELFF TRBV7-9 NA TRBJ2-2
CASSFDRNTEAFF TRBV6-6 NA TRBJ1-1
CASSFDRTKYEQYF TRBV7-8 NA TRBJ2-7
CASRLSRGRSNQPQHF TRBV19 NA TRBJ1-5
CASSPLREGTEAFF TRBV18 once TRBJ1-1
CASTTGRYIHEQYF TRBV6-5 NA TRBJ2-7
CASSLVGGQTYEQYF TRBV5-6 NA TRBJ2-7
CASRGTGGTDTQYF TRBV28 once TRBJ2-3
CASSGNRGHQPQHF TRBV6-5 few TRBJ1-5
CASSPYLGGRWNEQFF TRBV18 NA TRBJ2-1
CASLAELAGPNEQFF TRBV2 NA TRBJ2-1
CASSLPHRTGRGYTF TRBV28 NA TRBJ1-2
CASSLGLVNSYEQYF TRBV5-1 NA TRBJ2-7
CASSLVAGGAYNEQFF TRBV11-1 NA TRBJ2-1
CASSYRRPDGGQYF TRBV6-5 NA TRBJ2-7
CASSSGRGRGETQYF TRBV5-1 NA TRBJ2-5
CASRGLAGNNEQFF TRBV10-2 once TRBJ2-1